This entry describes one T cell receptor (beta chain). The antigen remains unidentified. This sample stems from a study of cytomegalovirus exposure and HLA in healthy donors. Study results and caveats: Reports showed the classifier diagnosing cytomegalovirus status with high specificity and sensitivity. In a later analysis, specific HLA alleles were associated with 15,000 to 20,000 TCR beta sequences at a 0.05 false discovery rate.

Both 60 Vbeta primers and 13 Jbeta primers went into the PCR. Produced via immunoSEQ multiplex PCR; TCRdb's table is partial and in-frame only. The sample consists of some 130,000 clones, 77% of them appearing once. Germline values: CDR1 MNHEY, CDR2 SVGAGI. The ends lost 2 bases at V and 4 bases at J; junction bases unmatched: 7. This CDR3 region has 15 residues. This TCR came from a male donor in good health and CMV-seronegative. Sequencing was done on a sample of PBMCs. V and J are TRBV6-5 and TRBJ1-2, with 7 nucleotides matching TRBD1. CDR3 sequence: CASSYQAGGGYGYTF. The CDR3 DNA reads as TGTGCCAGCAGTTACCAGGCAGGGGGAGGCTATGGCTACACCTTC.